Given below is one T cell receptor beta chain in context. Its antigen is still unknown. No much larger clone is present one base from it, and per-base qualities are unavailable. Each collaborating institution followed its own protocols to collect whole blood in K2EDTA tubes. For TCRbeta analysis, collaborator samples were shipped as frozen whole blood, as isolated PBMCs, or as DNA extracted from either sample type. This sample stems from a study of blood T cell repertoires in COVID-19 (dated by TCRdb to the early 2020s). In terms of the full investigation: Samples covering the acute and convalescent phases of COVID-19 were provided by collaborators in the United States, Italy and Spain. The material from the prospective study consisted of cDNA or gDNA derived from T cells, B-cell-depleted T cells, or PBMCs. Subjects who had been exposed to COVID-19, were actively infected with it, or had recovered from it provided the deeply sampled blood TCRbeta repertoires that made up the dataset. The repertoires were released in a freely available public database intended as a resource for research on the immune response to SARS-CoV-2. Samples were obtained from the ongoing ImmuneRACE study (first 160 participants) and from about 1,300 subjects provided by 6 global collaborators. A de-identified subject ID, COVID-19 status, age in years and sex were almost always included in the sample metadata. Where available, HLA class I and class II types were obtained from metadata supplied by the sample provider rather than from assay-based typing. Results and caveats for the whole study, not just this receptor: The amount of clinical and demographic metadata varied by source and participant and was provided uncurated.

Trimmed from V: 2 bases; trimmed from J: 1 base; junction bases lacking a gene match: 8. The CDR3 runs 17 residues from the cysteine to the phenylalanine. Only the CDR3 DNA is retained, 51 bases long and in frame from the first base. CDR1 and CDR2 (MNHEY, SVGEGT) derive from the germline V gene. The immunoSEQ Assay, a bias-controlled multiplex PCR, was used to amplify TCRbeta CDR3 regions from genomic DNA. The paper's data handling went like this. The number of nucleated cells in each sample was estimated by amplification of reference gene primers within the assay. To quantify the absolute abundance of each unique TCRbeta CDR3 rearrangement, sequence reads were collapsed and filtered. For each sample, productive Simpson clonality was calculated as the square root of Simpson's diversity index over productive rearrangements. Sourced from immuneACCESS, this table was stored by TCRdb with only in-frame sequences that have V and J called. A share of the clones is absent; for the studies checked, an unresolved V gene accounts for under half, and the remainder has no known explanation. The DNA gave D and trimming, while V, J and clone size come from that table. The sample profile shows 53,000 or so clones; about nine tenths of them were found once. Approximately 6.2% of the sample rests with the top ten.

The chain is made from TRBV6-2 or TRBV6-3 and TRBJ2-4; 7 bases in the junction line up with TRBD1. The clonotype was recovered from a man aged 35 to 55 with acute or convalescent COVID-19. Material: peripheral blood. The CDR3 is CASSYPQTGRAKNIQYF. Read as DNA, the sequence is TGTGCCAGCAGTTACCCACAGACAGGGCGGGCCAAAAACATTCAGTACTTC.